A selection of T cell receptor beta chains follows, all from one sample in a study of spatial heterogeneity in lung cancer. TCRdb redid the calling of the 5' RACE reads with MiXCR, one entry per CDR3 protein. The data show about 2,900 distinct CDR3 sequences, 10% seen once. The sequences come from lung tumor tissue, collected at surgery. These receptors all come from a female donor with early-stage non-small cell lung cancer. The CDR3 runs from the conserved cysteine through the conserved F or W. The D gene is left open where the match is weak. Clone size is not always given. Where it is, it says once, few, many or a class for expanded clones.

d_call j_call clone_size v_call cdr3_nt cdr3_aa
TRBD1 TRBJ1-2 medium-sized TRBV30 TGTGCCTGGAGTCGGACAGGTCCTCACTATGGCTACACCTTC CAWSRTGPHYGYTF
. TRBJ1-3 medium-sized TRBV5-6 TGTGCCAGCAGCTTCAGGTCCGGAAACACCATATATTTT CASSFRSGNTIYF
TRBD1 TRBJ2-3 large TRBV5-6 TGTGCCAGCAGCCCCGGGACAGGGTCAGATACGCAGTATTTT CASSPGTGSDTQYF
. TRBJ2-7 medium-sized TRBV3-1 TGTGCCAGCAGCCAGCAGAAGAGGGAGCAGTACTTC CASSQQKREQYF
. TRBJ1-6 medium-sized TRBV23-1 TGCGCCAGCAGAGGCCAGGACAATTCACCCCTCCACTTT CASRGQDNSPLHF
. TRBJ2-5 large TRBV28 TGTGCCAGCAGCCCCATAACACCTGGGACCCAGTACTTC CASSPITPGTQYF
. TRBJ1-1 many TRBV5-4 TGTGCCAGCAGCTATCCTAAGGCGGCTCTCACTGAAGCTTTCTTT CASSYPKAALTEAFF
. TRBJ2-1 many TRBV3-1 TGTGCCAGCAGCCAAGACGCCAGGGGCAATGAGCAGTTCTTC CASSQDARGNEQFF
. TRBJ1-2 few TRBV3-1 TGTGCCAGCAGCTCGGGACTTCTGAAAGGCGGCTACACCTTC CASSSGLLKGGYTF
. TRBJ2-2 . TRBV7-9 TGTGCCAGCAGCTTAAGGAGCGGAAGTAACACCGGGGAGCTGTTTTTT CASSLRSGSNTGELFF
. TRBJ2-7 medium-sized TRBV6-2/TRBV6-3 TGTGCCAGCAACAAAGCCAGGATCCCCTTCGGGGAGCAGTACTTC CASNKARIPFGEQYF
. TRBJ2-2 many TRBV5-1 TGCGCCACCCGTGGGCTAGCGAACACCGGGGAGCTGTTTTTT CATRGLANTGELFF
TRBD1 TRBJ2-7 medium-sized TRBV20-1 TGCAGTGCTATACAGGGGGCCCGCTACGAGCAGTACTTC CSAIQGARYEQYF
TRBD2 TRBJ2-3 medium-sized TRBV27 TGTGCCAGCAGCTTATGGGGCAGCGGGGGGGTAGATACGCAGTATTTT CASSLWGSGGVDTQYF
. TRBJ2-1 large TRBV6-5 TGTGCCAGCAGTTACACGGAAGGGAAACAGTTCTTC CASSYTEGKQFF
TRBD1 TRBJ2-3 medium-sized TRBV6-6 TGTGCCAGCAGTTACGATAGGGGGCGGCATACGCAGTATTTT CASSYDRGRHTQYF
. TRBJ2-2 many TRBV11-1 TGTGCCAGCAGCGGGACGGGCGGGGAGCTGTTTTTT CASSGTGGELFF
. TRBJ2-3 medium-sized TRBV3-1 TGTGCCAGCAGCTTAGAGGAGTTTGGGTCTTCTACGCAGTATTTT CASSLEEFGSSTQYF
. TRBJ2-2 . TRBV20-1 TGCAGTGCTAGAGCGACCCTAGCGAGCACCGGGGAGCTGTTTTTT CSARATLASTGELFF
TRBD2 TRBJ2-1 medium-sized TRBV30 TGTGCCTGGAGAGCGATTGGGCGGGGGACCTACAATGAGCAGTTCTTC CAWRAIGRGTYNEQFF
. TRBJ2-3 medium-sized TRBV7-9 TGTGCCAGCAGCTTGGGGGGTACGCAGTATTTT CASSLGGTQYF
. TRBJ2-6 many TRBV5-1 TGCGCCAGCAGCTTGGCCATAGGTTCTGGGGCCAACGTCCTGACTTTC CASSLAIGSGANVLTF
. TRBJ1-6 medium-sized TRBV6-5 TGTGCCAGCAGCCAGACGCAGGGGCGGAATTCACCCCTCCACTTT CASSQTQGRNSPLHF
TRBD2 TRBJ2-4 medium-sized TRBV12-3/TRBV12-4 TGTGCCAGCAGTTTCGGGACTAGTGAGGAAAGAAAAAACATTCAGTACTTC CASSFGTSEERKNIQYF
TRBD2 TRBJ2-1 medium-sized TRBV27 TGTGCCAGCAGTTTAAGGCCACTAGCGGGGGGATATGAGCAGTTCTTC CASSLRPLAGGYEQFF
. TRBJ2-7 medium-sized TRBV28 TGTGCCAGCAGTAACTCCGGGACCATCGAGCAGTACTTC CASSNSGTIEQYF
. TRBJ2-7 . TRBV9 TGTGCCAGCAGCGTACGGCAGGGCCTTCTAGACGAGCAGTACTTC CASSVRQGLLDEQYF
. TRBJ2-2 . TRBV14 TGTGCCAGCAGCCTGACCGGGACGAAGAACACCGGGGAGCTGTTTTTT CASSLTGTKNTGELFF